This T cell receptor beta chain was recorded in a study of cytomegalovirus exposure and HLA in healthy donors. Overall study findings and caveats: In a later analysis, V- and J-gene trimming of beta chains associated with a DCLRE1C missense variant, replicated independently. The authors enumerated over 150 TCR beta chains as linked to cytomegalovirus.

V shed 7 bases and J shed 4 bases, with 7 bases lying between them. The CDR3 loop spans 11 amino acids. CDR1 and CDR2 from the germline V gene are ENHRY and SYGVKD. The PCR was carried out with 60 Vbeta primers and 13 Jbeta primers. Generated by immunoSEQ multiplex PCR, the TCRdb table keeps only in-frame clones and is missing some. Among about 120,000 clones, about 75% were seen once, and the ten largest hold 30%. Notes on this clone: As yet, its antigen is unknown.

The donors comprised healthy bone marrow donors. Source material: PBMCs. This sequence originates from a man aged 55-75 years in good health and CMV-seropositive. This chain joins TRBV10-3 and TRBJ1-2, with D hard to call. Written as DNA, the CDR3 is TGTGCCATCACGGCAGGCTATGGCTACACCTTC. Protein: CAITAGYGYTF.